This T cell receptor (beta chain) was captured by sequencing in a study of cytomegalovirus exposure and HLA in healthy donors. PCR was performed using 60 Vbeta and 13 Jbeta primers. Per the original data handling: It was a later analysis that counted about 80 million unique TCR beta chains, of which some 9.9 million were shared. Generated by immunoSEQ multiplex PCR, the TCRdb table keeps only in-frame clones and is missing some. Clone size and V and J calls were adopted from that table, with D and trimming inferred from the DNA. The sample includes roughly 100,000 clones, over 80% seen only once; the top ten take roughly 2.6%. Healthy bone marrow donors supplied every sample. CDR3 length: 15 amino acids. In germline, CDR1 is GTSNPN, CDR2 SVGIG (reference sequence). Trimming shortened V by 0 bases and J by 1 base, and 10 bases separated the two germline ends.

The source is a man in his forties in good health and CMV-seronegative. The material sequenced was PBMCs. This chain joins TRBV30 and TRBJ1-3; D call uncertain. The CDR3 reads CAWSVGPGSGNTIYF. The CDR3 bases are TGTGCCTGGAGTGTAGGTCCGGGATCTGGAAACACCATATATTTT.